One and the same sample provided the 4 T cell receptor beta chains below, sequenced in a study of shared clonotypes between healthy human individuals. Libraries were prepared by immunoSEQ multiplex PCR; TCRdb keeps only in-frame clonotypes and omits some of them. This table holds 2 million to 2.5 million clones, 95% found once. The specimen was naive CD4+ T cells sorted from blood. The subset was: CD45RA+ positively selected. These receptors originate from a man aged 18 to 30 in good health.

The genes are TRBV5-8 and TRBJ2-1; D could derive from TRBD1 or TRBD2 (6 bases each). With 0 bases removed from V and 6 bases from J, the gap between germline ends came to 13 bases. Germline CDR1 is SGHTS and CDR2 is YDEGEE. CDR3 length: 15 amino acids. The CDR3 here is CASSLDLGGINEQFF. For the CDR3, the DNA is TGTGCCAGCAGCTTGGACTTGGGGGGCATCAATGAGCAGTTCTTC.

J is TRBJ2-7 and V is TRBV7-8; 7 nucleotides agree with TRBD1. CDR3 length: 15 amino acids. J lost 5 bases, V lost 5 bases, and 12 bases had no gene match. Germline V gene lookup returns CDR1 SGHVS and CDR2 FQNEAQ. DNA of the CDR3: TGTGCCAGCAGCCCCCGTCCCGGACAGGACGACGAGCAGTACTTC. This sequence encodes CASSPRPGQDDEQYF.

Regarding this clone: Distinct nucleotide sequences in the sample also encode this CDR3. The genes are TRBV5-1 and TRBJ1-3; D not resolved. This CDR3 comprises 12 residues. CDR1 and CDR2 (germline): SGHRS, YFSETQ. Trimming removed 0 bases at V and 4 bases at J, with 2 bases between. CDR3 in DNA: TGCGCCAGCAGCTTGGAGGGAAACACCATATATTTT. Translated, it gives CASSLEGNTIYF.

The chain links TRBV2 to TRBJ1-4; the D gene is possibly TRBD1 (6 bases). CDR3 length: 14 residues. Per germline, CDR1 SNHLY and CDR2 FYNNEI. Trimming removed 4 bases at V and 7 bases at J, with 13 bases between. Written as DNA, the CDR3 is TGTGCCAGCAGTGGAGGGGGAGTAGGTGAAAAACTGTTTTTT. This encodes CASSGGGVGEKLFF. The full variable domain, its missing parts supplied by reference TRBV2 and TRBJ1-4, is EPEVTQTPSHQVTQMGQEVILRCVPISNHLYFYWYRQILGQKVEFLVSFYNNEISEKSEIFDDQFSVERPDGSNFTLKIRSTKLEDSAMYFCASSGGGVGEKLFFGSGTQLSVL.